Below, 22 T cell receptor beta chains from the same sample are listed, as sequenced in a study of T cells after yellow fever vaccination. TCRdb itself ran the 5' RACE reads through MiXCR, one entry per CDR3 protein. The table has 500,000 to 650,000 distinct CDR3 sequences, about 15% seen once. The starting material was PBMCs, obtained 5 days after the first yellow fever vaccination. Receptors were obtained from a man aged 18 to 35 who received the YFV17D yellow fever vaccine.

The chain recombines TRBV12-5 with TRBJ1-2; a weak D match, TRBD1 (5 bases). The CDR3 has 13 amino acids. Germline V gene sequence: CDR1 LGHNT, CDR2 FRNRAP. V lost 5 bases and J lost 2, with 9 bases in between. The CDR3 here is CASGLGRNYGYTF. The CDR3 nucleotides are TGTGCTAGTGGTCTGGGACGGAACTATGGCTACACCTTC.

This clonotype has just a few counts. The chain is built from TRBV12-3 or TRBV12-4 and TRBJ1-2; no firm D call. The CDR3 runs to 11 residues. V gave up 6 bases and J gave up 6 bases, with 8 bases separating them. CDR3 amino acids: CASSRRDGYTF. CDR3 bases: TGTGCCAGCAGCCGGAGGGATGGCTACACCTTC.

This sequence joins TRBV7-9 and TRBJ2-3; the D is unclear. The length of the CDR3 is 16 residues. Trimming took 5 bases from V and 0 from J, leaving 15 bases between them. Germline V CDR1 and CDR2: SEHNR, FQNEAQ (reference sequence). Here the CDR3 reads CASSLPERISTDTQYF. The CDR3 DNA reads TGTGCCAGCAGCCTACCGGAGAGAATTAGCACAGATACGCAGTATTTT.

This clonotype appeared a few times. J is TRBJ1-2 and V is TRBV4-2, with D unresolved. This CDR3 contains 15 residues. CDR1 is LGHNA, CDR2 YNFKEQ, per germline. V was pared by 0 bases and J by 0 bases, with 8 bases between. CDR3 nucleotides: TGTGCCAGCAGCCAAGATCCCAGTCCTAACTATGGCTACACCTTC. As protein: CASSQDPSPNYGYTF.

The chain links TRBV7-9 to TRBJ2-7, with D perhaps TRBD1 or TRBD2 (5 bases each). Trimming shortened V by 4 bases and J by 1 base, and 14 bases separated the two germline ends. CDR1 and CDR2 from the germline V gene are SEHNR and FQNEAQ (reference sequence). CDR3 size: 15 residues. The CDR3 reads CASSSGMGESYEQYF. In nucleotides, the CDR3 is TGTGCCAGCAGCTCTGGAATGGGGGAGTCCTACGAGCAGTACTTC.

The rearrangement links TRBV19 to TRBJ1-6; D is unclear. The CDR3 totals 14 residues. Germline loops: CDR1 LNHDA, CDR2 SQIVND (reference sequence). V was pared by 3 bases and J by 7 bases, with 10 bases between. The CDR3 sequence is CASSMGFRNSPLHF. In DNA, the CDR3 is TGTGCCAGTAGTATGGGGTTTAGGAATTCACCCCTCCACTTT. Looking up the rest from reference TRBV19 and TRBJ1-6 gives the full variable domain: DGGITQSPKYLFRKEGQNVTLSCEQNLNHDAMYWYRQDPGQGLRLIYYSQIVNDFQKGDIAEGYSVSREKKESFPLTVTSAQKNPTAFYLCASSMGFRNSPLHFGNGTRLTVT.

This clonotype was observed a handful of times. Here the CDR3 DNA reads TGTGCCAGCCTTGGACAGCCCCCATCATCGCAGTACTTC. This sequence encodes CASLGQPPSSQYF. V gene TRBV6-1 combines with J gene TRBJ2-7; perhaps TRBD1 as D (6 bases). V was pared by 8 bases and J by 9 bases, with 20 bases between. Looked up from germline, CDR1 is MNHNS and CDR2 is SASEGT. The CDR3 is made up of 13 amino acids.

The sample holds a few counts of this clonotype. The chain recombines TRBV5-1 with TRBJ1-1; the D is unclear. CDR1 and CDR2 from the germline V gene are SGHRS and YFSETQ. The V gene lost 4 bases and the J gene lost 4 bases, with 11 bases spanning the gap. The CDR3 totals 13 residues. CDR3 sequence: CASSEGRGTEAFF. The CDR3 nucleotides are TGCGCCAGCAGCGAGGGCCGAGGCACTGAAGCTTTCTTT.

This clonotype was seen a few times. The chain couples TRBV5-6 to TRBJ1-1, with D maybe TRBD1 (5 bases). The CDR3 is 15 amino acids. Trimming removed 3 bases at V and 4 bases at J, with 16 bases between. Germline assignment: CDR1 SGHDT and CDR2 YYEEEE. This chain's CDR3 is CASSSMTVFSTEAFF. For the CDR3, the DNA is TGTGCCAGCAGCTCGATGACAGTTTTCAGCACTGAAGCTTTCTTT.

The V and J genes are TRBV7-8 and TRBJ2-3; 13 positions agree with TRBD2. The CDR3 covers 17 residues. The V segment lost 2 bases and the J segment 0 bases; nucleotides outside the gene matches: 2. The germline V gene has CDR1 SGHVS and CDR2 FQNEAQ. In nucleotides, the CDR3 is TGTGCCAGCAGCTTACTACTAGCGGGGGGGAGCACAGATACGCAGTATTTT. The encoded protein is CASSLLLAGGSTDTQYF.

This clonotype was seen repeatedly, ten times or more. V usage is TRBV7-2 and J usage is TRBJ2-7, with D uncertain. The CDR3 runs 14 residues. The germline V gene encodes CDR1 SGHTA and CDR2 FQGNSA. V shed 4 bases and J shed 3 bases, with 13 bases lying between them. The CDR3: CASSSRTLDYEQYF. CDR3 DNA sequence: TGTGCCAGCAGCTCACGGACCCTAGACTACGAGCAGTACTTC. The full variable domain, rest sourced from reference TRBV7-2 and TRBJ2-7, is GAGVSQSPSNKVTEKGKDVELRCDPISGHTALYWYRQSLGQGLEFLIYFQGNSAPDKSGLPSDRFSAERTGGSVSTLTIQRTQQEDSAVYLCASSSRTLDYEQYFGPGTRLTVT.

The CDR3 here is CASSSWTVPNEAFF. For the CDR3, the DNA is TGTGCCAGCAGTTCCTGGACAGTGCCAAATGAAGCTTTCTTT. V and J are TRBV12-3 or TRBV12-4 and TRBJ1-1, with D perhaps TRBD1 (6 bases). CDR3 size: 14 residues. V gave up 4 bases and J gave up 7 bases, with 16 bases separating them.

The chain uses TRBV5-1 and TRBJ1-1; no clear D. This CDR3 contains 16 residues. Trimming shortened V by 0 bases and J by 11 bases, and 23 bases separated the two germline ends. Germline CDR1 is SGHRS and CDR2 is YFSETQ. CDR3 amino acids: CASSLVVGRYNLRAFF. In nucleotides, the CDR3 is TGCGCCAGCAGCTTGGTGGTAGGTCGGTATAACCTGAGGGCTTTCTTT.

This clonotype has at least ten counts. This chain's CDR3 is CASTSDTSSTDTQYF. The CDR3 nucleotides are TGTGCCAGCACCTCGGACACCTCTAGCACAGATACGCAGTATTTT. The V and J genes are TRBV12-3 or TRBV12-4 and TRBJ2-3; D perhaps matches TRBD1 (5 bases). The CDR3 runs to 15 residues. V was clipped by 7 bases and J by 0 bases, with 14 bases between them.

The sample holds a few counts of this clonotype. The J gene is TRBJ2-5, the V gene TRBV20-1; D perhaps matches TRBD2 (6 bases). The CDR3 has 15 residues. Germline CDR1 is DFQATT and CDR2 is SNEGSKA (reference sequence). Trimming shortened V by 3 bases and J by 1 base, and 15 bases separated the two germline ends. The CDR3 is CSASVSSGVQETQYF. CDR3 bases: TGCAGTGCTAGTGTTAGTAGCGGCGTCCAAGAGACCCAGTACTTC.

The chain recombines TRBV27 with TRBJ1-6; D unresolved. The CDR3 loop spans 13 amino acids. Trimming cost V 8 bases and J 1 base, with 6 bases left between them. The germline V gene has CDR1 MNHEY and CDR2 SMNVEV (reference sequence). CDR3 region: CASGESYNSPLHF. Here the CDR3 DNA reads TGTGCCAGCGGGGAATCCTATAATTCACCCCTCCACTTT.

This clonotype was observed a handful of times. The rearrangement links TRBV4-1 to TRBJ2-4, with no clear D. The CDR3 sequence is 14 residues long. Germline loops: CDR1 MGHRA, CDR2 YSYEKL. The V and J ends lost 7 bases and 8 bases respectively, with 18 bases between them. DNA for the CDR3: TGCGCCAGCACCTACGACGTCCAAGTGGACATTCAGTACTTC. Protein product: CASTYDVQVDIQYF.

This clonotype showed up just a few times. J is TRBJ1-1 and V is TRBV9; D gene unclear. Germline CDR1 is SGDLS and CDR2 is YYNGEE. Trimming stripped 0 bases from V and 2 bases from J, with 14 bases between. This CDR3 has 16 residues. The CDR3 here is CASSVASTPGNTEAFF. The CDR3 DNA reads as TGTGCCAGCAGCGTAGCCAGTACACCCGGCAACACTGAAGCTTTCTTT.

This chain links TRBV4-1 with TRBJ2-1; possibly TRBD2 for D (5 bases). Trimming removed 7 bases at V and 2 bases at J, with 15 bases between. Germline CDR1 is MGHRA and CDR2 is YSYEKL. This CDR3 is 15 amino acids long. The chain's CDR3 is CASKVQRGTYNEQFF. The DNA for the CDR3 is TGCGCCAGCAAGGTTCAACGGGGAACCTACAATGAGCAGTTCTTC.

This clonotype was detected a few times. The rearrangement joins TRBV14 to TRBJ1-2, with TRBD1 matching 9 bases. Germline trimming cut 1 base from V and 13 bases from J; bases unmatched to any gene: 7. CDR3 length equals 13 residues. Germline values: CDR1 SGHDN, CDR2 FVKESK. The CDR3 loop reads CASSQVGTGRPTF. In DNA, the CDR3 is TGTGCCAGCAGCCAAGTTGGGACAGGGAGGCCCACCTTC.

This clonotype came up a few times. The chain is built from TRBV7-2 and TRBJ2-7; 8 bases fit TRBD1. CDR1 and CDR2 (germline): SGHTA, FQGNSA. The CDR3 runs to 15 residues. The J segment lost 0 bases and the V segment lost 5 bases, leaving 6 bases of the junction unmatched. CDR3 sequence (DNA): TGTGCCAGCAGCGTGGGGGACAGGAGCTCCTACGAGCAGTACTTC. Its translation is CASSVGDRSSYEQYF.

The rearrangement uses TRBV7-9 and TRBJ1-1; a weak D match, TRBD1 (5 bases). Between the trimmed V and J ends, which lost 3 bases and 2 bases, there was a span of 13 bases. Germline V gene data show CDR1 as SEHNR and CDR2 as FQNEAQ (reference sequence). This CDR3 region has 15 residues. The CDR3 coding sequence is TGTGCCAGCAGCTTTTTCACAGGATTAAACACTGAAGCTTTCTTT. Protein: CASSFFTGLNTEAFF.